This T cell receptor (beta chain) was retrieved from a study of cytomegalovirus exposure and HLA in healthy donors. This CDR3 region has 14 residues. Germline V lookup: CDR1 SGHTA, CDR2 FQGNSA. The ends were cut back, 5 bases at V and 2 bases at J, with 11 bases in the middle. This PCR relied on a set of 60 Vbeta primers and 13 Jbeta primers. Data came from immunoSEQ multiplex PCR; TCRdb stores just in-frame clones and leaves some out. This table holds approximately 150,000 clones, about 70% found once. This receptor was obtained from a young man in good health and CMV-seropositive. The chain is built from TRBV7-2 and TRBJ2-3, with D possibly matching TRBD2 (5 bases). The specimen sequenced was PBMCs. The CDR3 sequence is CASSQGLFTDTQYF. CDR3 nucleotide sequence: TGTGCCAGCAGCCAAGGACTGTTCACAGATACGCAGTATTTT.